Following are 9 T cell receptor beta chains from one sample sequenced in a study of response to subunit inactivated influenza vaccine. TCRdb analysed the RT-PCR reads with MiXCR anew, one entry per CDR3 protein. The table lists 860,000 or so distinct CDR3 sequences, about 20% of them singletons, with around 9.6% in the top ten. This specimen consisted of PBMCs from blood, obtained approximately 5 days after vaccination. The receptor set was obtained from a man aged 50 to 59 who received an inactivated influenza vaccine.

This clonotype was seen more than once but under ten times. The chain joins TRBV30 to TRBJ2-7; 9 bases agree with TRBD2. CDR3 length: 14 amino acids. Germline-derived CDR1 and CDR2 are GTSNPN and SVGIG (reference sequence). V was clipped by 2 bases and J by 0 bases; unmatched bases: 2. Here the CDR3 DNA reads TGTGCCTGGAGTCTTAGCGGGAGCTCCTACGAGCAGTACTTC. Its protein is CAWSLSGSSYEQYF. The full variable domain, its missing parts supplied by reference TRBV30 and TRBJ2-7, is SQTIHQWPATLVQPVGSPLSLECTVEGTSNPNLYWYRQAAGRGLQLLFYSVGIGQISSEVPQNLSASRPQDRQFILSSKKLLLSDSGFYLCAWSLSGSSYEQYFGPGTRLTVT.

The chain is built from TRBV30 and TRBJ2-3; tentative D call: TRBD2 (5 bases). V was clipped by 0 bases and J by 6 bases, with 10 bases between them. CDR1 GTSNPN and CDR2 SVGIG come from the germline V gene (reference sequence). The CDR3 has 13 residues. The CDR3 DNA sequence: TGTGCCTGGAGTGTCGGGGAAGGGGATACGCAGTATTTT. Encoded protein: CAWSVGEGDTQYF.

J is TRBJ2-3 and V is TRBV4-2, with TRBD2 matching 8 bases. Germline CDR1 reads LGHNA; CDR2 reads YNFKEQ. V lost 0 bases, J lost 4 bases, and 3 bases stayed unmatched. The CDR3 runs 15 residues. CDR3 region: CASSQDTSGPDTQYF. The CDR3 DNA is TGTGCCAGCAGCCAAGATACTAGCGGCCCAGATACGCAGTATTTT.

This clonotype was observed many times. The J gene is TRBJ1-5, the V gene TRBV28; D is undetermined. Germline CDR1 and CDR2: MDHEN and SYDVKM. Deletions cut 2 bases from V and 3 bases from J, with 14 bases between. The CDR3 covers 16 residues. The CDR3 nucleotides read TGTGCCAGCAGTTTAGTGGGGTTTAGGGCCAATCAGCCCCAGCATTTT. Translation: CASSLVGFRANQPQHF.

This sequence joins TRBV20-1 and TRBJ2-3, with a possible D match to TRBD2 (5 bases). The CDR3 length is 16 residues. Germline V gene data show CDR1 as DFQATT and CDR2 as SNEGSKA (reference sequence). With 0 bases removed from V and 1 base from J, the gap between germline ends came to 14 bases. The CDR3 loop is CSARDADFRGTDTQYF. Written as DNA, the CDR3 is TGCAGTGCTAGAGATGCGGACTTTCGAGGCACAGATACGCAGTATTTT.

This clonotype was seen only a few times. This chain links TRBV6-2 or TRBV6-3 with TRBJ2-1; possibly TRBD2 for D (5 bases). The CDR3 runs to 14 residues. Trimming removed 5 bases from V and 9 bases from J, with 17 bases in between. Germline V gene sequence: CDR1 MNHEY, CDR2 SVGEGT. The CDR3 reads CASSPRRVTGEQFF. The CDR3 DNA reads TGTGCCAGCAGTCCCCGGCGGGTCACGGGTGAGCAGTTCTTC.

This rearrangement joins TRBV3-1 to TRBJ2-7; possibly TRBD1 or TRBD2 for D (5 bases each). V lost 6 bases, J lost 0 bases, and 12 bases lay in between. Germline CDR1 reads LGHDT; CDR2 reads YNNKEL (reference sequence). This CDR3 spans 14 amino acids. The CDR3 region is CASSPGRFSYEQYF. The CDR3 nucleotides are TGTGCCAGCAGTCCGGGACGCTTCTCCTACGAGCAGTACTTC.

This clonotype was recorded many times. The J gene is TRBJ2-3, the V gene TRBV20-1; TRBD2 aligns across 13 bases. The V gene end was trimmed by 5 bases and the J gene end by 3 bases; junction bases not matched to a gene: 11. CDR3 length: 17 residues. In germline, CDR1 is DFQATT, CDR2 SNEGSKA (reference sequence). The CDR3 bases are TGCAGTGCTGCCGCCCCACTAGCGGGAGGGCATACAGATACGCAGTATTTT. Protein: CSAAAPLAGGHTDTQYF.

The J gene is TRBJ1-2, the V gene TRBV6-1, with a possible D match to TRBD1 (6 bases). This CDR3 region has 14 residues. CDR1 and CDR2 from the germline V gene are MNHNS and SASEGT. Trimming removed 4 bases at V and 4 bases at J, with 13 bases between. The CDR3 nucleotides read TGTGCCAGCAGTGTACAGGGAGGCGGCTATGGCTACACCTTC. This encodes CASSVQGGGYGYTF.